The entry below describes one T cell receptor beta chain. Its binding antigen is unknown. No much larger clone is present one base from it, and per-base qualities are unavailable. The collaborating institutions used their own protocols to collect whole blood in K2EDTA tubes. For TCRbeta analysis, collaborators shipped samples in one of three forms: frozen whole blood, isolated PBMCs, or DNA extracted from either of those sample types. TCRbeta CDR3 regions were amplified from genomic DNA by means of the immunoSEQ Assay, a bias-controlled multiplex PCR. The paper's processing steps were these. Nucleated cell counts per sample were estimated from amplification of reference gene primers within the assay. To quantify the absolute abundance of each unique TCRbeta CDR3 rearrangement, sequence reads were collapsed and filtered. For each sample, productive Simpson clonality was calculated as the square root of Simpson's diversity index over productive rearrangements. The source is immuneACCESS, and TCRdb retained only in-frame sequences with V and J called. Part of the clones is not carried over; for the studies checked, unresolved V genes explain less than half of this, and the remainder is unexplained. The DNA was the basis for D and trimming; V, J and clone size are from that table. The sample has a few hundred thousand clones on record, around 87% of them singletons. In total, the top ten clones hold around 2.5% of the sample.

The record originates from a study of blood T cell repertoires in COVID-19 (dated by TCRdb to about 2020). In the study overall: Samples covering the acute and convalescent phases of COVID-19 were provided by collaborators in the United States, Italy and Spain. The material from the prospective study consisted of cDNA or gDNA derived from T cells, B-cell-depleted T cells, or PBMCs. Deeply sampled blood TCRbeta repertoires from subjects exposed to, actively infected with, or recovered from COVID-19 were included in the dataset. The repertoires were released in a freely available public database meant as a resource for research on the immune response to SARS-CoV-2. The samples were drawn from two sources: the first 160 participants of the ongoing ImmuneRACE study, and 950 to 1,500 subjects contributed by 6 global collaborators. A de-identified subject ID, COVID-19 status, age in years and sex were almost always included in the sample metadata. Where available, HLA class I and class II types were taken from metadata supplied by the sample provider and were not determined by assay-based typing. Results the study describes overall, beyond this receptor: How much clinical and demographic metadata was included differed by source and by participant, and the metadata was provided uncurated.

Clipping removes 3 bases from V and 9 bases from J, with 11 as the unmatched junction base count. Taken from the germline V gene, the CDR1 and CDR2 loops are SGDLS and YYNGEE. From cysteine to phenylalanine, the CDR3 is 15 amino acids long. Kept here is only the CDR3 DNA, which spans 45 bases and is read in frame from base 1. Sequencing used peripheral blood. The TCR originated in a woman in her 50s with acute or convalescent COVID-19. Recombination joined TRBV9 with TRBJ2-1; 8 nucleotides in the junction match TRBD2. The CDR3 sequence is CASSAGGLGRGEQFF. The sequenced DNA: TGTGCCAGCAGCGCGGGGGGACTAGGGAGAGGTGAGCAGTTCTTC.